Listed below are T cell receptor beta chains from one sample, sequenced in a study of T cell changes during pregnancy in multiple sclerosis. Assay: immunoSEQ multiplex PCR; the TCRdb copy retains only in-frame clones and omits some. The sample yields approximately 100,000 clones, about nine tenths seen once. Material: peripheral blood, obtained after pregnancy. The receptors were gathered from a female donor with multiple sclerosis, enrolled in a pregnancy study. CDR3s include the opening cysteine and the closing phenylalanine or tryptophan. The D gene is left open where the match is weak. A clone size is listed for some rows: how often the clone was seen (once, few, many), or a class if it is expanded.

D	V	J	size	CDR3	DNA
NA	TRBV11-2	TRBJ2-3	once	CASSLVGGGGTDTQYF	TGTGCCAGCAGCTTAGTAGGCGGGGGCGGGACAGATACGCAGTATTTT
TRBD2	TRBV7-6	TRBJ2-5	NA	CASSLGSGGIIETQYF	TGTGCCAGCAGCTTAGGGTCGGGGGGAATAATAGAGACCCAGTACTTC
NA	TRBV15	TRBJ2-3	few	CATSREGHPADTQYF	TGTGCCACCAGCAGAGAGGGCCACCCCGCAGATACGCAGTATTTT
NA	TRBV29-1	TRBJ2-2	once	CSVEVLGAGELFF	TGCAGCGTTGAAGTCCTAGGGGCCGGGGAGCTGTTTTTT
TRBD1	TRBV11-2	TRBJ2-7	NA	CASSLRPGQGDYEQYF	TGTGCCAGCAGCCTCAGGCCGGGACAGGGAGACTACGAGCAGTACTTC
TRBD2	TRBV2	TRBJ2-1	NA	CASSEVSGGHDEQFF	TGTGCCAGCAGTGAAGTGAGCGGGGGGCATGATGAGCAGTTCTTC
TRBD1	TRBV18	TRBJ1-6	NA	CASSPLPGTGDSPLHF	TGTGCCAGCTCACCGTTGCCCGGGACAGGAGATTCACCCCTCCACTTT
TRBD1	TRBV11-2	TRBJ2-7	NA	CASSRTGGEQYF	TGTGCCAGCAGCCGGACAGGGGGCGAGCAGTACTTC
NA	TRBV11-2	TRBJ2-7	NA	CASSLGGQVEQYF	TGTGCCAGCAGCTTAGGGGGGCAGGTCGAGCAGTACTTC
TRBD2	TRBV11-2	TRBJ2-3	NA	CASSYQLAGQYF	TGTGCCAGCAGCTACCAGCTAGCGGGGCAGTATTTT